What follows are 6 T cell receptor beta chains derived from one specimen sequenced in a study of T cell responses to AZD1222 COVID-19 vaccine. The repertoire was sequenced with immunoSEQ multiplex PCR; TCRdb's copy has only in-frame clones and lacks some. The sample has around 180,000 clones, about 89% seen once. Sample: peripheral blood, taken on day 0 of MenACWY control vaccination. The source is an adult in good health.

V gene TRBV5-1 combines with J gene TRBJ1-3, with D hard to call. The CDR3 covers 16 residues. Germline CDR1 SGHRS, CDR2 YFSETQ. Trimming shortened V by 0 bases and J by 0 bases, and 10 bases separated the two germline ends. The chain's CDR3 is CASSLDRQVSGNTIYF. In nucleotides, the CDR3 is TGCGCCAGCAGCTTGGATCGCCAGGTCTCTGGAAACACCATATATTTT.

The chain employs TRBV9 and TRBJ2-5; weak D call: TRBD1 (7 bases). CDR3 length equals 14 residues. V lost 4 bases and J lost 7, with 17 bases in between. Germline V lookup: CDR1 SGDLS, CDR2 YYNGEE. The chain's CDR3 is CASSFDRDSGTQYF. CDR3 in DNA: TGTGCCAGCAGCTTCGACAGGGACTCGGGGACCCAGTACTTC.

The chain has TRBV10-3 and TRBJ2-7, with D tentatively TRBD1 (7 bases). Between the trimmed V and J ends, which lost 3 bases and 5 bases, there was a span of 23 bases. In germline, CDR1 is ENHRY, CDR2 SYGVKD. The CDR3 runs 17 residues. The CDR3 DNA reads as TGTGCCATCAGTGACCCCCCGGGGGCAGGGGGTCTACACGAGCAGTACTTC. Protein product: CAISDPPGAGGLHEQYF.

The V and J genes are TRBV25-1 and TRBJ1-1; D unresolved. CDR3 size: 13 residues. The germline V gene encodes CDR1 MGHDK and CDR2 SYGVNS. Trimming stripped 9 bases from V and 1 base from J, with 12 bases between. The CDR3 here is CASSGAGNTEAFF. CDR3 bases: TGTGCCAGTTCCGGCGCAGGGAACACTGAAGCTTTCTTT.

The rearrangement joins TRBV19 to TRBJ2-3; 12 positions agree with TRBD2. CDR1 LNHDA and CDR2 SQIVND come from the germline V gene (reference sequence). This CDR3 has 17 amino acids. The junction had 9 bases not matched to a gene; V was cut back by 3 bases and J by 5 bases. The CDR3 nucleotides are TGTGCCAGTAGTATTTGGGCTAGCGGGGGGGCCCAAGATACGCAGTATTTT. Translating gives CASSIWASGGAQDTQYF.

CDR3 sequence (DNA): TGTGCCAGCAGTGGACTAGCGGGAGGGCAGAGTGAGCAGTTCTTC. Protein: CASSGLAGGQSEQFF. The genes are TRBV2 and TRBJ2-1, with TRBD2 matching over 14 bases. The germline V gene encodes CDR1 SNHLY and CDR2 FYNNEI. V gave up 4 bases and J gave up 9 bases; unmatched junction bases: 5. The CDR3 has 15 residues. Based on the CDR3 plus reference TRBV2 and TRBJ2-1, the full variable domain is EPEVTQTPSHQVTQMGQEVILRCVPISNHLYFYWYRQILGQKVEFLVSFYNNEISEKSEIFDDQFSVERPDGSNFTLKIRSTKLEDSAMYFCASSGLAGGQSEQFFGPGTRLTVL.